The 23 T cell receptor beta chains below all came from one sample that was sequenced in a study of blood T cell repertoires in COVID-19. TCRdb keeps only in-frame clones here, not all; method: immunoSEQ multiplex PCR. In the table there are about 300,000 clones, just over 85% of which are singletons. Sequencing was performed on PBMCs or T cells enriched from blood (not recorded which). These receptors came from a young woman who had recovered from COVID-19.

CDR3 nucleotides: TGTGCCAGCAGCCAACAGGGGTCGGACACTGAAGCTTTCTTT. This sequence encodes CASSQQGSDTEAFF. This chain connects TRBV2 to TRBJ1-1, with TRBD1 matching over 7 bases. V lost 6 bases to trimming and J lost 3 bases; unmatched junction nucleotides: 7. Germline lookup yields CDR1 SNHLY and CDR2 FYNNEI. This CDR3 comprises 14 residues.

The gene calls are TRBV5-6 and TRBJ2-2; D gene unclear. CDR1 SGHDT and CDR2 YYEEEE come from the germline V gene. This CDR3 has 12 amino acids. Trimming shortened V by 6 bases and J by 2 bases, and 5 bases separated the two germline ends. The CDR3 DNA is TGTGCCAGCAACTCAAACACCGGGGAGCTGTTTTTT. As protein: CASNSNTGELFF.

The J gene is TRBJ1-1, the V gene TRBV6-1; possible D gene TRBD1, 5 bases. Trimming removed 4 bases at V and 2 bases at J, with 26 bases between. CDR1 MNHNS and CDR2 SASEGT come from the germline V gene. This CDR3 is built from 19 residues. As DNA, the CDR3 is TGTGCCAGCAGTGTACCTGCAGGGCTCCTTCTTTTGTTCAACACTGAAGCTTTCTTT. Translation gives CASSVPAGLLLLFNTEAFF.

The V and J genes are TRBV13 and TRBJ1-2; D is undetermined. Trimming took off 0 bases at V and 1 base at J, with 24 bases between the two ends. The CDR3 contains 20 residues. Germline V lookup: CDR1 PRHDT, CDR2 FYEKMQ (reference sequence). The CDR3 DNA sequence: TGTGCCAGCAGCTTAGGGATCATTGAAGGACGGGAACGATATAACTATGGCTACACCTTC. This gives the protein CASSLGIIEGRERYNYGYTF.

V and J are TRBV6-5 and TRBJ2-7, with D uncertain. There are 14 residues in the CDR3. CDR1 MNHEY and CDR2 SVGAGI come from the germline V gene. With 5 bases removed from V and 4 bases from J, the gap between germline ends came to 15 bases. The DNA of the CDR3 is TGTGCCAGCAGTAGAAACGATAAGGAGTACGAGCAGTACTTC. Translating gives CASSRNDKEYEQYF.

The V and J genes are TRBV6-4 and TRBJ2-1; 7 bases are shared with TRBD2. The J segment lost 4 bases and the V segment lost 3 bases, leaving 6 bases of the junction unmatched. The CDR3 loop spans 15 amino acids. Per the germline V gene, CDR1 is MRHNA and CDR2 is SNTAGT. CDR3 region: CASSEGLAAYNEQFF. In DNA form, the CDR3 reads TGTGCCAGCAGTGAGGGGCTAGCGGCGTACAATGAGCAGTTCTTC.

The chain recombines TRBV28 with TRBJ2-7; 8 bases match TRBD2. V gave up 3 bases and J gave up 3 bases; unmatched junction bases: 4. This CDR3 has 14 residues. Germline V lookup: CDR1 MDHEN, CDR2 SYDVKM. CDR3 protein: CASSLSGSNYEQYF. CDR3 coding DNA: TGTGCCAGCAGTTTGAGCGGGAGCAACTACGAGCAGTACTTC.

The chain recombines TRBV11-2 with TRBJ2-1; TRBD2 is a possible D gene (6 bases). This CDR3 has 15 amino acids. Germline V gene sequence: CDR1 SGHAT, CDR2 FQNNGV. Trimming cost V 0 bases and J 7 bases, with 13 bases left between them. The CDR3, as DNA: TGTGCCAGCAGCTTAGATGGGGGGAGGCTGAATGAGCAGTTCTTC. Residues: CASSLDGGRLNEQFF.

The V call is TRBV28, the J call TRBJ1-3; D remains unclear. The germline V and J ends were trimmed by 2 bases and 1 base, with 9 bases remaining between them. The germline V gene encodes CDR1 MDHEN and CDR2 SYDVKM. The CDR3 has 15 amino acids. CDR3 protein: CASSLSVVSGNTIYF. The CDR3 DNA is TGTGCCAGCAGTTTAAGCGTAGTATCTGGAAACACCATATATTTT. Based on the CDR3 plus reference TRBV28 and TRBJ1-3, the full variable domain is DVKVTQSSRYLVKRTGEKVFLECVQDMDHENMFWYRQDPGLGLRLIYFSYDVKMKEKGDIPEGYSVSREKKERFSLILESASTNQTSMYLCASSLSVVSGNTIYFGEGSWLTVV.

The rearrangement joins TRBV5-1 to TRBJ2-3, with 9 positions matching TRBD2. Per the germline V gene, CDR1 is SGHRS and CDR2 is YFSETQ. This CDR3 contains 13 residues. V dropped 8 bases and J dropped 4; count of bases not matched to a gene: 5. Written as DNA, the CDR3 is TGCGCCAGTAGCGGGAGTGGGTCAGATACGCAGTATTTT. It encodes CASSGSGSDTQYF.

The rearrangement joins TRBV5-1 to TRBJ1-2; D unresolved. Germline CDR1 reads SGHRS; CDR2 reads YFSETQ. V lost 0 bases to trimming and J lost 2 bases, with 11 bases between them. This CDR3 region has 15 residues. The CDR3 region is CASSLGYEINYGYTF. The CDR3 nucleotides are TGCGCCAGCAGCTTGGGTTATGAGATAAACTATGGCTACACCTTC. The full variable domain, with the rest looked up from reference TRBV5-1 and TRBJ1-2, is KAGVTQTPRYLIKTRGQQVTLSCSPISGHRSVSWYQQTPGQGLQFLFEYFSETQRNKGNFPGRFSGRQFSNSRSEMNVSTLELGDSALYLCASSLGYEINYGYTFGSGTRLTVV.

This clone was found a few times. The rearrangement uses TRBV2 and TRBJ1-2; weak D call: TRBD1 (5 bases). Between the trimmed V and J ends, which lost 5 bases and 6 bases, there was a span of 19 bases. The CDR3 spans 15 residues. Per germline, CDR1 SNHLY and CDR2 FYNNEI. CDR3 sequence (DNA): TGTGCCAGCAGTTACGGTCGGCAGCCCAGGGATGGCTACACCTTC. Its protein is CASSYGRQPRDGYTF.

This clone appeared a single time. The chain couples TRBV18 to TRBJ1-3, with 9 bases that match TRBD1. CDR3 length equals 15 residues. V was pared by 3 bases and J by 6 bases, with 6 bases of the junction left unmatched. CDR1 and CDR2 (germline): KGHSH, LQKENI. The CDR3 region has the DNA TGTGCCAGCTCACCCCGGGACAGGGTGCAAAACACCATATATTTT. Amino acids: CASSPRDRVQNTIYF. The whole variable domain, remainder taken from reference TRBV18 and TRBJ1-3, is NAGVMQNPRHLVRRRGQEARLRCSPMKGHSHVYWYRQLPEEGLKFMVYLQKENIIDESGMPKERFSAEFPKEGPSILRIQQVVRGDSAAYFCASSPRDRVQNTIYFGEGSWLTVV.

The CDR3 DNA sequence: TGCGCCAGCAGTGAGGCGGGGAGCGATACGCAGTATTTT. Its translation: CASSEAGSDTQYF. V gene TRBV10-1 combines with J gene TRBJ2-3, with D possibly being TRBD2 (6 bases). This CDR3 is 13 amino acids long. Trimming stripped 2 bases from V and 6 bases from J, with 9 bases between. CDR1 is WNHNN and CDR2 is SYGVQD in the germline V gene (reference sequence).

The chain is built from TRBV10-1 and TRBJ1-4; TRBD1 is a possible D gene (5 bases). The CDR3 is 18 amino acids. The V and J ends lost 0 bases and 8 bases respectively, with 22 bases between them. The germline V gene has CDR1 WNHNN and CDR2 SYGVQD (reference sequence). As DNA, the CDR3 is TGCGCCAGCAGTGAGTCTCGACTCCGGGACTCGTCCTTCGAAAAACTGTTTTTT. The encoded protein is CASSESRLRDSSFEKLFF.

This clone was seen only once. The CDR3, as DNA: TGTGCCAGCAGCTCAGTCCCTACTAAGACTCCCTCGGTCCCCTACAATGAGCAGTTCTTC. Protein product: CASSSVPTKTPSVPYNEQFF. The rearrangement joins TRBV13 to TRBJ2-1; D is uncertain. The CDR3 is made up of 20 amino acids. The V end was cut by 4 bases, the J end by 2 bases, with 27 bases between. Germline loops: CDR1 PRHDT, CDR2 FYEKMQ (reference sequence).

The rearrangement links TRBV6-5 to TRBJ2-1; 11 bases map to TRBD2. Germline CDR1 and CDR2: MNHEY and SVGAGI. V gave up 5 bases and J gave up 3 bases; unmatched junction bases: 3. This CDR3 contains 15 residues. CDR3 protein: CASSPLAGGYNEQFF. As DNA, the CDR3 is TGTGCCAGCAGTCCCCTAGCGGGAGGCTACAATGAGCAGTTCTTC.

This chain uses TRBV9 with TRBJ1-2, with a tentative D call TRBD1 (6 bases). Trimming cost V 0 bases and J 8 bases, with 14 bases left between them. The CDR3 loop spans 14 amino acids. Germline V gives CDR1 SGDLS, CDR2 YYNGEE. CDR3: CASSVDLGGRGYTF. CDR3 sequence (DNA): TGTGCCAGCAGCGTAGACTTAGGGGGAAGAGGCTACACCTTC.

J is TRBJ2-2 and V is TRBV19, with TRBD1 matching over 9 bases. Germline CDR1 is LNHDA and CDR2 is SQIVND (reference sequence). V was clipped by 6 bases and J by 0 bases; unmatched bases: 11. This CDR3 contains 18 residues. The chain's CDR3 is CASSPGPWTGANTGELFF. In DNA form, the CDR3 reads TGTGCCAGTAGCCCCGGCCCTTGGACAGGGGCGAACACCGGGGAGCTGTTTTTT.

In this sample, this clone turned up many times. The rearrangement uses TRBV27 and TRBJ2-7; tentative D call: TRBD1 (5 bases). Trimming took 0 bases from V and 1 from J, leaving 10 bases between them. The CDR3 runs to 15 residues. From germline, CDR1 is MNHEY and CDR2 SMNVEV (reference sequence). The CDR3 DNA is TGTGCCAGCAGTTTATCCCGGCAGGGATCCTACGAGCAGTACTTC. As protein: CASSLSRQGSYEQYF.

The chain couples TRBV30 to TRBJ2-1, with TRBD2 identical over 8 bases. V shed 0 bases and J 3 bases; nucleotides not matched to a gene: 7. The CDR3 is made up of 16 amino acids. From germline, CDR1 is GTSNPN and CDR2 SVGIG (reference sequence). CDR3 protein: CAWSVWTSLGYNEQFF. The CDR3 DNA reads as TGTGCCTGGAGTGTTTGGACTAGCCTCGGCTACAATGAGCAGTTCTTC.

The CDR3 loop reads CASLGHKNTEAFF. CDR3 DNA: TGTGCCAGTTTGGGACATAAGAACACTGAAGCTTTCTTT. The chain joins TRBV19 to TRBJ1-1; a possible D gene is TRBD1 (6 bases). The V gene's germline CDR1 is LNHDA and CDR2 SQIVND (reference sequence). Trimming removed 8 bases from V and 1 base from J, with 11 bases in between. The CDR3 is 13 residues long. Together with reference TRBV19 and TRBJ1-1, the CDR3 gives the full variable domain: DGGITQSPKYLFRKEGQNVTLSCEQNLNHDAMYWYRQDPGQGLRLIYYSQIVNDFQKGDIAEGYSVSREKKESFPLTVTSAQKNPTAFYLCASLGHKNTEAFFGQGTRLTVV.

CDR3 sequence: CAISADRAGNTIYF. CDR3 nucleotides: TGTGCCATCAGTGCCGACAGGGCTGGAAACACCATATATTTT. J is TRBJ1-3 and V is TRBV10-3, with 7 nucleotides matching TRBD1. CDR3 length equals 14 residues. Unmatched junction bases numbered 2, after V lost 4 bases and J lost 2 bases. Germline V lookup: CDR1 ENHRY, CDR2 SYGVKD.